One sample yielded the 11 T cell receptor beta chains listed below, sequenced in a study of cytomegalovirus exposure and HLA in healthy donors. Use of 60 Vbeta and 13 Jbeta primers characterized the PCR. Only in-frame clones appear in the TCRdb table, and some are missing; sequencing was by immunoSEQ multiplex PCR. Of approximately 290,000 clones in the sample, 80% were seen once. The sample taken for sequencing was PBMCs. These receptors were taken from a girl under 10 years old in good health and CMV-seronegative.

This clone showed up just once. The J gene is TRBJ2-7, the V gene TRBV2; 11 bases are a match to TRBD2. In germline, CDR1 is SNHLY, CDR2 FYNNEI. The CDR3 sequence is 14 residues long. Trimming took 6 bases from V and 2 from J; bases not matched to a gene: 3. In nucleotides, the CDR3 is TGTGCCAGCAGCATAGCGGGAGGGCCCTACGAGCAGTACTTC. Translated: CASSIAGGPYEQYF.

V and J are TRBV29-1 and TRBJ1-1; 7 bases fit TRBD1. V lost 7 bases, J lost 1 base, and 6 bases stayed unmatched. The CDR3 runs to 13 residues. Per the germline V gene, CDR1 is SQVTM and CDR2 is ANQGSEA. This CDR3 is CSAVGQQNTEAFF. The CDR3 bases are TGCAGCGCCGTGGGACAGCAGAACACTGAAGCTTTCTTT.

V and J are TRBV6-1 and TRBJ2-1; perhaps TRBD1 as D (6 bases). The CDR3 has 13 residues. V was clipped by 3 bases and J by 4 bases, with 7 bases between them. Germline lookup yields CDR1 MNHNS and CDR2 SASEGT. The CDR3 DNA follows: TGTGCCAGCAGTGAGACAGGTTACAATGAGCAGTTCTTC. This gives the protein CASSETGYNEQFF.

J is TRBJ1-3 and V is TRBV28; D perhaps matches TRBD1 (5 bases). This CDR3 has 15 amino acids. Germline CDR1 reads MDHEN; CDR2 reads SYDVKM. The ends were cut back, 5 bases at V and 5 bases at J, with 16 bases in the middle. The CDR3 sequence: CASSPPWGDRNTIYF. The DNA of the CDR3 is TGTGCCAGCAGTCCCCCCTGGGGGGATCGAAACACCATATATTTT.

This clone was detected once. The V gene is TRBV15, the J gene TRBJ2-5; 7 positions match TRBD2. The CDR3 is 15 residues long. Germline V gene lookup returns CDR1 LNHNV and CDR2 YYDKDF (reference sequence). V lost 8 bases to trimming and J lost 4 bases; unmatched junction nucleotides: 13. CDR3 bases: TGTGCCACCGACCAAGTGAGAGCGGGATTAGAGACCCAGTACTTC. The encoded protein is CATDQVRAGLETQYF.

The chain combines TRBV7-6 with TRBJ1-3; weak D call: TRBD1 (6 bases). CDR1 and CDR2 from the germline V gene are SGHVS and FNYEAQ. The CDR3 covers 16 residues. V lost 5 bases and J lost 0, with 14 bases in between. DNA of the CDR3: TGTGCCAGCAGCCGGGGATTAGGGGGCTCTGGAAACACCATATATTTT. Its protein product is CASSRGLGGSGNTIYF.

The chain is built from TRBV7-9 and TRBJ1-5; 8 bases fit TRBD1. J lost 6 bases, V lost 5 bases, and 6 bases had no gene match. Germline V lookup: CDR1 SEHNR, CDR2 FQNEAQ (reference sequence). The CDR3 contains 14 residues. CDR3 protein: CASSPGQGRQPQHF. The CDR3 DNA sequence: TGTGCCAGCAGCCCCGGACAGGGACGTCAGCCCCAGCATTTT.

This clone appeared a few times. V and J are TRBV28 and TRBJ2-6; 8 nucleotides line up with TRBD1. Trimming removed 6 bases from V and 2 bases from J; junction bases left unmatched: 12. There are 18 residues in the CDR3. CDR1 and CDR2 from the germline V gene are MDHEN and SYDVKM. The CDR3 is CASRKISTGAPGANVLTF. The CDR3, as DNA: TGTGCCAGCAGAAAGATCTCGACAGGGGCTCCTGGGGCCAACGTCCTGACTTTC. The full variable domain, in which reference TRBV28 and TRBJ2-6 provide the parts outside the CDR3, is DVKVTQSSRYLVKRTGEKVFLECVQDMDHENMFWYRQDPGLGLRLIYFSYDVKMKEKGDIPEGYSVSREKKERFSLILESASTNQTSMYLCASRKISTGAPGANVLTFGAGSRLTVL.

V usage is TRBV5-1 and J usage is TRBJ2-5, with 8 nucleotides matching TRBD2. The closer fit of TRBJ2-7 to the DNA end suggests the J call may be wrong. The CDR3 is made up of 13 amino acids. Looked up from germline, CDR1 is SGHRS and CDR2 is YFSETQ. The CDR3 coding sequence is TGCGCCAGCAGCTTGCGGGAGGGCTACGAGCAGTACTTC. Translation: CASSLREGYEQYF.

The rearrangement joins TRBV27 to TRBJ2-7; perhaps TRBD1 as D (5 bases). The CDR3 spans 13 residues. Germline assignment: CDR1 MNHEY and CDR2 SMNVEV (reference sequence). V gave up 5 bases and J gave up 2 bases, with 10 bases separating them. The CDR3 DNA follows: TGTGCCAGCAGTCCCACAGGTACCTACGAGCAGTACTTC. Protein product: CASSPTGTYEQYF.

This clone was seen a few times. The CDR3 DNA sequence: TGCGCCAGCAACGGCAGGAGCGGAGGAGGCACAGATACGCAGTATTTT. This sequence encodes CASNGRSGGGTDTQYF. This chain uses TRBV5-1 with TRBJ2-3; TRBD2 might be the D (5 bases). Trimming removed 6 bases at V and 1 base at J, with 18 bases between. Germline CDR1 and CDR2: SGHRS and YFSETQ. The CDR3 runs 16 residues.